This T cell receptor (beta chain) was identified in a study of radiation and T cells in renal cell carcinoma. Study at large: Nephrectomy followed 15 Gy stereotactic body radiation by 4 weeks.

General observations from the study: Top tumor clonotypes rose in blood 2 weeks post-radiation, then contracted. Without pretreatment biopsies, baseline tumor clonotype presence was undetermined.

Germline V CDR1 and CDR2: SGDLS, YYNGEE. The V segment lost 7 bases and the J segment 10 bases; nucleotides outside the gene matches: 11. This CDR3 comprises 14 residues. Sequencing used immunoSEQ multiplex PCR; TCRdb keeps in-frame clones, though not all of them. The data hold about 150,000 clones, with about 87% observed a single time. As concerns this clone: What it binds is unknown.

Time point described: blood 2 weeks post-SBRT. The treatment is: 15 Gy SBRT to primary tumor, nephrectomy 4 weeks later. Radiation-treated patients gave blood at baseline, week 2 and week 4. This chain links TRBV9 with TRBJ1-4; 9 nucleotides agree with TRBD1. The source material was blood, sampled from a patient whose treatment included radiotherapy and nephrectomy. The TCR comes from a woman in her 50s with renal cell carcinoma. DNA of the CDR3: TGTGCCAGCGGACAGACAGGGGGGAGGGGAAAACTGTTTTTT. This translates into CASGQTGGRGKLFF.